A single TCR beta chain is shown here with its context. These data belong to a study of blood T cell repertoires in COVID-19. Study at large: Samples taken during acute and convalescent COVID-19 were collected in the United States, Italy and Spain.

Sequenced by immunoSEQ multiplex PCR; TCRdb stores in-frame clones only, minus some. This table holds fewer than 350,000 clones, 90% found once. The CDR3 covers 16 residues. Germline CDR1 SGHRS, CDR2 YFSETQ. V lost 0 bases and J lost 2; bases outside the gene matches: 4. The sequence was collected from a woman aged 18-35 years with acute COVID-19. Sequencing input: PBMCs or T cells enriched from blood (not recorded which). This sequence joins TRBV5-1 and TRBJ1-1; 10 bases agree with TRBD1. The CDR3 spells CASSLGQGADNTEAFF. The CDR3, as DNA: TGCGCCAGCAGCTTGGGACAGGGGGCGGATAACACTGAAGCTTTCTTT.